This T cell receptor (beta chain) originates from a study of T cell repertoires in cytomegalovirus infection. MiXCR was run by TCRdb on the reads, yielding one entry per CDR3 protein. The repertoire holds around 260,000 distinct CDR3 sequences, with approximately 8.3% as singletons. The CDR3 runs 16 residues. Germline lookup yields CDR1 DFQATT and CDR2 SNEGSKA (reference sequence). J was trimmed by 5 bases and V by 2 bases; bases with no gene match: 8. The TCR originated in a human donor in good health (CMV status not recorded). Some clones in this sample may be carry-over from other donors' samples. The chain combines TRBV20-1 with TRBJ1-5, with 11 bases matching TRBD1. Sequenced sample: PBMCs. The CDR3 nucleotides are TGCAGTGCTAGACGGACAGGGACAGGGGGAGATCAGCCCCAGCATTTT. This encodes CSARRTGTGGDQPQHF.